This T cell receptor (beta chain) was identified during a study of spatial heterogeneity in lung cancer. The V end lost 8 bases, the J end lost 4 bases, and 18 bases lay between the germline ends. The CDR3 consists of 14 residues. CDR1 is MNHNS and CDR2 is SASEGT in the germline V gene. In TCRdb, the 5' RACE reads were re-called with MiXCR into one record per CDR3 protein. The sample lists about 5,000 distinct CDR3 sequences, 18% occurring once. For this clonotype: Because this beta chain is a stray read in a library intended to capture alpha chains, its abundance should not be given much weight.

Specified time point: sample taken at primary tumor resection. Whole RNA obtained from tumor, nontumor lung or frozen PBMC underwent sequencing without sorting. The sample in question was normal lung tissue next to the tumor, obtained at surgery. This chain links TRBV6-1 with TRBJ2-7; possibly TRBD1 for D (5 bases). The TCR originated in a male donor with early-stage non-small cell lung cancer. The CDR3 sequence is CASSPRRGDYEQYF. In DNA, the CDR3 is TGTGCCAGCTCCCCGCGTAGGGGTGATTACGAGCAGTACTTC.